Listed below are T cell receptor beta chains from one sample, sequenced in a study of response to subunit inactivated influenza vaccine. TCRdb reprocessed the RT-PCR reads with MiXCR, giving one entry per CDR3 protein. This table holds 550,000 to 650,000 distinct CDR3 sequences, about 12% found once. Here the sequenced sample was PBMCs from blood, taken on the day of vaccination. The receptor set was obtained from a man in his forties or fifties who received an inactivated influenza vaccine. The CDR3 runs from the conserved cysteine through the conserved F or W. D genes are given only for firm matches. Clone size is not always given. Where it is, it says once, few, many or a class for expanded clones.

TRBJ2-6,-,-,TRBV12-3/TRBV12-4,TGTGCCAGCAGTTTAGCAGGGATGACGGGCGACCCTGGGGCCAACGTCCTGACTTTC,CASSLAGMTGDPGANVLTF
TRBJ1-5,-,-,TRBV19,TGTGCCAGCCAGGACCGCCTGGCGTATCAGCCCCAGCATTTT,CASQDRLAYQPQHF
TRBJ2-1,TRBD1,many,TRBV29-1,TGCAGCGCCGGGACAGGGAGACATGAGCAGTTCTTC,CSAGTGRHEQFF
TRBJ2-7,TRBD1,-,TRBV12-3/TRBV12-4,TGTGCCATTCAAAAGGGACAGTCTCTCTCCGAGCAGTACTTC,CAIQKGQSLSEQYF
TRBJ2-5,TRBD2,-,TRBV20-1,TGCAGTGCTAGTAGCGGGGGTAGAGAGACCCAGTACTTC,CSASSGGRETQYF
TRBJ2-2,-,many,TRBV12-3/TRBV12-4,TGTGCCAGCAGTTGGGCCGGGGACACCGGGGAGCTGTTTTTT,CASSWAGDTGELFF
TRBJ2-2,TRBD2,-,TRBV7-2,TGTGCCAGCGTTCCGGCTAGCGGGGGAAGGGCCGGGGAGCTGTTTTTT,CASVPASGGRAGELFF
TRBJ2-7,-,few,TRBV5-8,TGTGCCAGCAGCACTAAGGAGGGCGGGGCGTCCTACGAGCAGTACTTC,CASSTKEGGASYEQYF
TRBJ1-6,-,-,TRBV9,TGTGCCAGCAGCGTAGATAGTTCACCCCTCCACTTT,CASSVDSSPLHF
TRBJ2-3,-,-,TRBV6-1,TGTGCCAGCAGCTCCGGCGGAGAGACAGATACGCAGTATTTT,CASSSGGETDTQYF
TRBJ2-1,-,-,TRBV24-1,TGTGCCACCAGTGATTTGCAGATTAGGGGGGAGGGGTACAATGAGCAGTTCTTC,CATSDLQIRGEGYNEQFF
TRBJ2-7,-,few,TRBV3-1,TGTGCCAGCAGCGCCCTCGGGGGGCAGTACTTC,CASSALGGQYF
TRBJ2-7,-,few,TRBV5-8,TGTGCCAGCAGCTTGAAAGGACACCATTACGAGCAGTACTTC,CASSLKGHHYEQYF
TRBJ1-4,-,few,TRBV10-3,TGTGCCATCAGCGGCGGTAATACGGGAACTAATGAAAAACTGTTTTTT,CAISGGNTGTNEKLFF
TRBJ2-2,-,many,TRBV4-2,TGTGCCAGCAGCCAGGGAAACACCGGGGAGCTGTTTTTT,CASSQGNTGELFF
TRBJ2-2,-,-,TRBV3-1,TGTGCCAGCAGCCAAGGGAATACCCTCTCAGCCGGGGAGCTGTTTTTT,CASSQGNTLSAGELFF
TRBJ1-6,TRBD1,-,TRBV7-2,TGTGCCAGCAGCTTAGCGTCGGGGACAGGGGCGTCGCCCCTCCACTTT,CASSLASGTGASPLHF
TRBJ2-5,-,-,TRBV4-3,TGCGCCAGCAGCCAAAACCCAATAGCGGTAGAGACCCAGTACTTC,CASSQNPIAVETQYF
TRBJ1-1,-,-,TRBV2,TGTGCCAGCAGGCGACTGTCGGACACTGAAGCTTTCTTT,CASRRLSDTEAFF
TRBJ2-1,-,few,TRBV21-1,TGTGCCAGCAGCAAAGCCCGAAAGCGGTGGGAGCGGGGGAACTACAATGAGCAGTTCTTC,CASSKARKRWERGNYNEQFF
TRBJ2-1,TRBD1,many,TRBV20-1,TGCAGTGCTAGAGAACTAGGACAGGGATCCTACAATGAGCAGTTCTTC,CSARELGQGSYNEQFF
TRBJ2-7,-,many,TRBV4-2,TGTGCCAGCAGCCAAGCGATCGGCAGGGAGAAGTCTTACGGATACGAGCAGTACTTC,CASSQAIGREKSYGYEQYF